Described below is a single TCR beta chain sequence and its context. This entry belongs to a study of blood T cell repertoires in COVID-19. In the study overall: The United States, Italy and Spain were the sources of the acute and convalescent COVID-19 samples. PBMCs, B-cell-depleted T cells, or T cells provided the cDNA or gDNA that made up the material.

Original processing methods: The authors estimated nucleated cell counts from reference gene primer amplification. Assay used: immunoSEQ multiplex PCR; TCRdb lists only in-frame clones, some missing. The DNA gave D and trimming, while V, J and clone size come from that table. The sample has a few hundred thousand clones, about four fifths seen once; the top ten hold around 9.3%. V shed 6 bases and J shed 0 bases, with 12 bases lying between them. The length of the CDR3 is 16 residues. Per the germline V gene, CDR1 is KGHSH and CDR2 is LQKENI. This clonotype was obtained from an elderly woman with acute or convalescent COVID-19. The sample taken for sequencing was peripheral blood. The chain combines TRBV18 with TRBJ1-6; D is unclear. DNA for the CDR3: TGTGCCAGCTCGGCCGACTTAAGCTCCTATAATTCACCCCTCCACTTT. It is translated as CASSADLSSYNSPLHF.